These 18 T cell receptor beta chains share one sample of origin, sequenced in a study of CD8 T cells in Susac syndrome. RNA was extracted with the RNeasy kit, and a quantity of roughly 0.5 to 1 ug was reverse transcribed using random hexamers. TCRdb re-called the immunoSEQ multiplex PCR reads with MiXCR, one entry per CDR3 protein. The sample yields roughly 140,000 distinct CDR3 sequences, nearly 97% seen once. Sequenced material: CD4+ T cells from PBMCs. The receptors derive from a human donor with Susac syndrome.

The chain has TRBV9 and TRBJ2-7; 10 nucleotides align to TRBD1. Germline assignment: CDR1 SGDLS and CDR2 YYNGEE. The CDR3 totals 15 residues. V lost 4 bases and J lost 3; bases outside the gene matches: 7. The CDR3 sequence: CASSPRGDRGYEQYF. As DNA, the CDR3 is TGTGCCAGCAGCCCTAGAGGGGACAGGGGCTACGAGCAGTACTTC.

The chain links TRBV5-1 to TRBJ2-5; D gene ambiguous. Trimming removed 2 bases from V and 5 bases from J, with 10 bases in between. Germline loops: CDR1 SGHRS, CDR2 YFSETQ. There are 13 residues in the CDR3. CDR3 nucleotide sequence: TGCGCCAGCAGCTTAGGGTTGTCGGAGACCCAGTACTTC. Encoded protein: CASSLGLSETQYF.

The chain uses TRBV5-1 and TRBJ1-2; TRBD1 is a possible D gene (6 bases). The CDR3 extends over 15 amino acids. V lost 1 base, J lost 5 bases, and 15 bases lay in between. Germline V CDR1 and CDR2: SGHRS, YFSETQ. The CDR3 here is CASSLSTGSPYGYTF. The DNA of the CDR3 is TGCGCCAGCAGCTTGAGTACAGGGAGTCCTTATGGCTACACCTTC.

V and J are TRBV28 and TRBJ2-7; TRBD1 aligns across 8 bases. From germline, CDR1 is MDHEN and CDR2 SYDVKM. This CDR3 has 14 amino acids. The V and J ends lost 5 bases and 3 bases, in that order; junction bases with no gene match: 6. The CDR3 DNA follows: TGTGCCAGCAGTCCGGTGGGACAGGTCTACGAGCAGTACTTC. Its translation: CASSPVGQVYEQYF.

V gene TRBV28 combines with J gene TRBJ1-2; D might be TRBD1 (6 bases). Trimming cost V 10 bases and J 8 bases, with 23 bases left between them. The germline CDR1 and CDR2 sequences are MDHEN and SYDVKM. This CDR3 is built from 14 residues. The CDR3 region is CATNTVPGQRGYTF. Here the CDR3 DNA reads TGTGCCACCAATACAGTACCGGGACAAAGGGGCTACACCTTC.

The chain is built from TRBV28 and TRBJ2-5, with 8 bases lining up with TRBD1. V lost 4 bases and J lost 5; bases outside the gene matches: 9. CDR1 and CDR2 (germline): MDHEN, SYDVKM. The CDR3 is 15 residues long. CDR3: CASSSAGTGWETQYF. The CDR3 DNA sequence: TGTGCCAGCAGTTCTGCCGGGACAGGCTGGGAGACCCAGTACTTC. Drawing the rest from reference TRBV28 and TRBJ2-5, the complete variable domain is DVKVTQSSRYLVKRTGEKVFLECVQDMDHENMFWYRQDPGLGLRLIYFSYDVKMKEKGDIPEGYSVSREKKERFSLILESASTNQTSMYLCASSSAGTGWETQYFGPGTRLLVL.

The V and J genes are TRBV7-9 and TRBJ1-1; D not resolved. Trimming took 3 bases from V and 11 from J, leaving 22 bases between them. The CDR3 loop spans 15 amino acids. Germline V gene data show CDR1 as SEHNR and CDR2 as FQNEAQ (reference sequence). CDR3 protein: CASSLYLSDPSSAFF. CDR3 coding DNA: TGTGCCAGCAGCTTGTATCTGTCAGACCCTTCCTCGGCTTTCTTT.

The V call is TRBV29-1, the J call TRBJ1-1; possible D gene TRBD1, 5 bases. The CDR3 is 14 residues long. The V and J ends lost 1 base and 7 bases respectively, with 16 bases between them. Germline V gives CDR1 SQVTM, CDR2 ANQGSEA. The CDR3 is CSVEGQRMGGEAFF. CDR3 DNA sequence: TGCAGCGTTGAAGGTCAGCGGATGGGGGGTGAAGCTTTCTTT.

CDR3: CSASLGGDPRLYF. The CDR3 DNA follows: TGCAGTGCTAGCCTCGGCGGGGACCCCAGGCTGTACTTC. This chain joins TRBV20-1 and TRBJ2-5; D possibly corresponds to TRBD2 (6 bases). Germline V gives CDR1 DFQATT, CDR2 SNEGSKA (reference sequence). This CDR3 has 13 residues. V dropped 3 bases and J dropped 13 bases, with 21 bases sitting between them.

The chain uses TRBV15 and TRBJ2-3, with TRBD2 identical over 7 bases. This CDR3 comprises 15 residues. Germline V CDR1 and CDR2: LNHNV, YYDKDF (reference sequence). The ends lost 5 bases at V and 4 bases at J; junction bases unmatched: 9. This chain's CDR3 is CATSPRGGRSDTQYF. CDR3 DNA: TGTGCCACCAGCCCCCGCGGGGGTAGGTCAGATACGCAGTATTTT.

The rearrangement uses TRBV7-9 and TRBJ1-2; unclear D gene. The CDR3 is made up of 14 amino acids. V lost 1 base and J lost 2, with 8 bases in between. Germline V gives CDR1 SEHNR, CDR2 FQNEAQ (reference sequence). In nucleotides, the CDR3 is TGTGCCAGCAGCTTAGGGACGGGCAACTATGGCTACACCTTC. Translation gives CASSLGTGNYGYTF.

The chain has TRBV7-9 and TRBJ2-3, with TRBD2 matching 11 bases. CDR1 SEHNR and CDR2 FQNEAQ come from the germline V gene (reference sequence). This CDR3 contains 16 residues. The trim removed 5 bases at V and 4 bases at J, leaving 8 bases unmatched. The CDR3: CASSPLAGDFADTQYF. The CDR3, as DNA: TGTGCCAGCAGCCCACTAGCGGGGGACTTTGCAGATACGCAGTATTTT.

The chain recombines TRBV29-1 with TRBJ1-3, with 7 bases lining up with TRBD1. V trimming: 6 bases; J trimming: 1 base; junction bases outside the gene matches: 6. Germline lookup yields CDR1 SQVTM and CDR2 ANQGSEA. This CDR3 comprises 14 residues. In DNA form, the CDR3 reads TGCAGCGTCCAACTACAGGGGTCTGGAAACACCATATATTTT. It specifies CSVQLQGSGNTIYF. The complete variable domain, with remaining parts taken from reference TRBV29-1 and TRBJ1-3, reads SAVISQKPSRDICQRGTSLTIQCQVDSQVTMMFWYRQQPGQSLTLIATANQGSEATYESGFVIDKFPISRPNLTFSTLTVSNMSPEDSSIYLCSVQLQGSGNTIYFGEGSWLTVV.

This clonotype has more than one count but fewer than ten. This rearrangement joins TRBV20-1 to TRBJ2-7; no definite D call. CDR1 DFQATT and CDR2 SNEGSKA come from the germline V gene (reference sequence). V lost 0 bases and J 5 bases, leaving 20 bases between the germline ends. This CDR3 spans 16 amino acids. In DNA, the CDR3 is TGCAGTGCTAGAGAATCTGGGCAGGTCGGCACCAACGAGCAGTACTTC. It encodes CSARESGQVGTNEQYF.

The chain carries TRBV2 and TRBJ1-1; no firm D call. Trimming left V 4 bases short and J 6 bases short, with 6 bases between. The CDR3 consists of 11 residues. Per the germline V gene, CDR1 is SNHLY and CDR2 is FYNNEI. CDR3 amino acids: CASSGYAEAFF. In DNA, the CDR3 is TGTGCCAGCAGTGGTTACGCTGAAGCTTTCTTT.

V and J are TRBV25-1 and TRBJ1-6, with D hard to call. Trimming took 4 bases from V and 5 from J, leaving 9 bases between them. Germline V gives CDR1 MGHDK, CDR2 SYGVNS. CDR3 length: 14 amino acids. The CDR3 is CASSAWPNNSPLHF. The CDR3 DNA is TGTGCCAGCAGTGCATGGCCGAATAATTCACCCCTCCACTTT.

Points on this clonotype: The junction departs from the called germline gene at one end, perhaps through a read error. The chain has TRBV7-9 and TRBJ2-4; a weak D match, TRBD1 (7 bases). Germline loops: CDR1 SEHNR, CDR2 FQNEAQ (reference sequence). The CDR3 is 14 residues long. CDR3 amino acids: CASSTLQGRNIRYF. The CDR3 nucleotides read TGTGCCAGCAGCACCTTACAGGGGAGGAACATTCGGTACTTC.

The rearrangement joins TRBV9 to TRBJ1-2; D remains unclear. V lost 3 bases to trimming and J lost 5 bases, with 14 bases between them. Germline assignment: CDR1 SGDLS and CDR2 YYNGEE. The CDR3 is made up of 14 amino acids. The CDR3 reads CASSGGRSRYGYTF. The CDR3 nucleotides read TGTGCCAGCAGCGGTGGACGGAGCCGGTATGGCTACACCTTC. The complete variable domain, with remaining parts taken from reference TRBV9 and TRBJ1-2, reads DSGVTQTPKHLITATGQRVTLRCSPRSGDLSVYWYQQSLDQGLQFLIQYYNGEERAKGNILERFSAQQFPDLHSELNLSSLELGDSALYFCASSGGRSRYGYTFGSGTRLTVV.